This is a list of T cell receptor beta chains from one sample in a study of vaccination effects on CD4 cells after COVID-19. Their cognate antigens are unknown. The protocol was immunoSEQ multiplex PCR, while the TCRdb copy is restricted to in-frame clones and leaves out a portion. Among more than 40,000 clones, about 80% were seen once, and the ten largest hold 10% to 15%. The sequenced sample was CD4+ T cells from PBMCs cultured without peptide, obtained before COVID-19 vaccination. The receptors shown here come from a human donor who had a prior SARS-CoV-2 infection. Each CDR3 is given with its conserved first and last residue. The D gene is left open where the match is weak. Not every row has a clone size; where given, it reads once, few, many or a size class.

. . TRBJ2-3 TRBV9 TGTGCCAGCAGCGCCTCCCGTGGATCCTCGATTAGCACAGATACGCAGTATTTT CASSASRGSSISTDTQYF
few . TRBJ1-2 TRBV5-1 TGCGCCAGCAGCCCCCCGACCGGGCCGCTTGAATTC CASSPPTGPLEF
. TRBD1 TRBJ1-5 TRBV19 TGTGCCAGTAGTATTCAGACAGGGGGTCCGGGCAATCAGCCCCAGCATTTT CASSIQTGGPGNQPQHF
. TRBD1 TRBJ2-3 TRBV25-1 TGTGCCAGCAGTGGCGGACAGGGGGCTCCAGATACGCAGTATTTT CASSGGQGAPDTQYF
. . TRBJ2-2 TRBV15 TGTGCCACCAGTTCGGGAGTATCTAACACCGGGGAGCTGTTTTTT CATSSGVSNTGELFF
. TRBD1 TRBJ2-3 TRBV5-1 TGCGCCAGCAGCTGGCGACAGGGCCAGACAGATACGCAGTATTTT CASSWRQGQTDTQYF
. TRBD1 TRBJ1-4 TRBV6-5 TGTGCCAGTACTCCGGGACAGGGAGGTGAAAAACTGTTTTTT CASTPGQGGEKLFF
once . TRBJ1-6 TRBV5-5 TGTGCCAGCAGCAAATTCCGGGTTTCAGCACCCCTCCACTTT CASSKFRVSAPLHF
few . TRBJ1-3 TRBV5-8 TGTGCCAGCAGGAACCTCGGAAACACCATATATTTT CASRNLGNTIYF
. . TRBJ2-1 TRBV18 TGTGCCAGCTCACCATCTACGAACTACAATGAGCAGTTCTTC CASSPSTNYNEQFF
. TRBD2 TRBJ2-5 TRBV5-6 TGTGCCAGCAGCCCGACTAGCGGAGACCAAGAGACCCAGTACTTC CASSPTSGDQETQYF
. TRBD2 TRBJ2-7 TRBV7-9 TGTGCCAGCAGCTTGTTAGCGGGAGCCCCTTGGGAGCAGTACTTC CASSLLAGAPWEQYF
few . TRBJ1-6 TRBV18 TGTGCCAGCTCACCTCTTGGGAGGGGAGAATCACCCCTCCACTTT CASSPLGRGESPLHF
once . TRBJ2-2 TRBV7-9 TGTGCCAGCAGCTTAAACACCGGGGAGCTGTTTTTT CASSLNTGELFF
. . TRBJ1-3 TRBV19 TGTGCCAGTAGTGTGTTGGCCGTGGGCAGAGGAAACACCATATATTTT CASSVLAVGRGNTIYF
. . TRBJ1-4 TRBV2 TGTGCCAGCCGGACAGATAATGAAAAACTGTTTTTT CASRTDNEKLFF
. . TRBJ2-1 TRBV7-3 TGTGCCAGCAGCCCCGCCGCCTACAATGAGCAGTTCTTC CASSPAAYNEQFF
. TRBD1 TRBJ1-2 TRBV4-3 TGCGCCAGCAGCCCGATACCAGGGGGGCTCGGTGGCTACACCTTC CASSPIPGGLGGYTF
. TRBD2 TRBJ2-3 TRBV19 TGTGCCAGTAGCCCACCGGGACTAGCATCAGGCACAGATACGCAGTATTTT CASSPPGLASGTDTQYF
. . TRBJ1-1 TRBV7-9 TGTGCCAGCAGCGGAAATATGAACACTGAAGCTTTCTTT CASSGNMNTEAFF
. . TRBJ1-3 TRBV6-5 TGTGCCAGCAGAACCCCGGGGGGAAACACCATATATTTT CASRTPGGNTIYF
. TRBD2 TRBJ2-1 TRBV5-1 TGCGCCAGCAGCTTGGTGGCTAGCGGGAGAGATGAGCAGTTCTTC CASSLVASGRDEQFF
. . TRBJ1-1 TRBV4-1 TGCGCCAGCAGCCAGCTCCTGGGGAACACTGAAGCTTTCTTT CASSQLLGNTEAFF
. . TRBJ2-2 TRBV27 TGTGCCAGCAGTTTATTTGCGAACACCGGGGAGCTGTTTTTT CASSLFANTGELFF
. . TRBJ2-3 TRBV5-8 TGTGCCAGCAGTCGGGGCGGGAAAGATACGCAGTATTTT CASSRGGKDTQYF
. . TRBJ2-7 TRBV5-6 TGTGCCAGCAGCTTGGAACGGTACTACGAGCAGTACTTC CASSLERYYEQYF
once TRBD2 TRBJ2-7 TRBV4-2 TGTGCCAGCAGCCAAGCCGGGGGGGGGACTACGCACCCCTACGAGCAGTACTTC CASSQAGGGTTHPYEQYF
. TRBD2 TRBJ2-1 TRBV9 TGTGCCAGCAGCGCTGACGGGGGGGGATACAATGAGCAGTTCTTC CASSADGGGYNEQFF
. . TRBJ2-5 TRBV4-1 TGCGCCAGCAGCCAAGGAAAGGAGGTGATCGAGACCCAGTACTTC CASSQGKEVIETQYF
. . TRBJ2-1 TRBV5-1 TGCGCCAGCAGCTTGGACAGAGGAGCACAGTTCTTC CASSLDRGAQFF
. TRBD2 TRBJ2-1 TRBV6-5 TGTGCCAGCCGAGCTAGCGGGGGCAATGAGCAGTTCTTC CASRASGGNEQFF
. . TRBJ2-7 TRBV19 TGTGCCAGTAGTCACCTTAGCGAGCAGTACTTC CASSHLSEQYF
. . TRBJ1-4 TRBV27 TGTGCCAGCAGCCCGGGCCGAATATTCGCGAACAATGAAAAACTGTTTTTT CASSPGRIFANNEKLFF
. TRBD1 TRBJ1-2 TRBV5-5 TGTGCCAGCAGCGTAGGGACAGGGACTACGTTCTATGGCTACACCTTC CASSVGTGTTFYGYTF
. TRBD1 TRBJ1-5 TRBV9 TGTGCCAGCAGCGACGGACAGGGGTCCAATCAGCCCCAGCATTTT CASSDGQGSNQPQHF
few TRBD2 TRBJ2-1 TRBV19 TGTGCCAGTAGCCCGCGGTGGGGGACTAGCGGGAACAATGAGCAGTTCTTC CASSPRWGTSGNNEQFF
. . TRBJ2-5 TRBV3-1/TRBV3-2 TGTGCCAGCGGACGGAGGGAGCGAGAGACCCAGTACTTC CASGRRERETQYF
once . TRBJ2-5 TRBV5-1 TGCGCCAGCAGAGGGGATTCCCAAGAGACCCAGTACTTC CASRGDSQETQYF
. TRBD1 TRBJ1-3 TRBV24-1 TGTGCCACCGTCTCCGGGACAGCGCTAATTCGCTCTGGAAACACCATATATTTT CATVSGTALIRSGNTIYF
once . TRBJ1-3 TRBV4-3 TGCGCCAGCAGCCAAGATTTTGGGACCCTCTTGGGAAACACCATATATTTT CASSQDFGTLLGNTIYF
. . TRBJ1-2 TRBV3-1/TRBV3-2 TGTGCCAGCAGCCGGGGGGACGGCTACACCTTC CASSRGDGYTF
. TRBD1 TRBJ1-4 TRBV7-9 TGTGCCAGCAGCTATTCCGGGACAGGGGTTGAAAAACTGTTTTTT CASSYSGTGVEKLFF
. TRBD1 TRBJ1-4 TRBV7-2 TGTGCCAGCAGCCTCGGGACAGGGAGTTATGAAAAACTGTTTTTT CASSLGTGSYEKLFF
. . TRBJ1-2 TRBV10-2 TGCGCCACGTACCGGGCAGGCGCCGCCGATTATGGCTACACCTTC CATYRAGAADYGYTF
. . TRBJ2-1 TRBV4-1 TGCGCCAGCAGCCAGCCCACGACAGGAGTCCATGAGCAGTTCTTC CASSQPTTGVHEQFF
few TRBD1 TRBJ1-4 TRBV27 TGTGCCAGCAGTCTCGGACAGGCGTTAATTAATGAAAAACTGTTTTTT CASSLGQALINEKLFF
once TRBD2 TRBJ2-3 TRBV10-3 TGTGCCATCAGTGAGGTTAGCGGGCCCATCCCGGATACGCAGTATTTT CAISEVSGPIPDTQYF
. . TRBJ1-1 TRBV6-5 TGTGCCAGCAGACCAATTGGACAGAGGACTGAAGCTTTCTTT CASRPIGQRTEAFF
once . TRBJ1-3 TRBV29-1 TGCAGCGTACAGGGCTTTGGAAACACCATATATTTT CSVQGFGNTIYF
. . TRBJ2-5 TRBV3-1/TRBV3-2 TGTGCCAGCAGCTCCTCGGACGGGGAGACCCAGTACTTC CASSSSDGETQYF
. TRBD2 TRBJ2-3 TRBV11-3 TGTGCCAGCTGTCCGGGAGGGCCCACAGATACGCAGTATTTT CASCPGGPTDTQYF
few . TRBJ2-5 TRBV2 TGTGCCAGCAGCCGACAGTCGGAGACCCAGTACTTC CASSRQSETQYF
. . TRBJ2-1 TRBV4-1 TGCGCCAGCAGCCAAAAAACGGCGAGCTCCTACAATGAGCAGTTCTTC CASSQKTASSYNEQFF